Reported below is one TCR beta chain. Antigen: not known. Only in-frame clones appear in the TCRdb table, and some are missing; sequencing was by immunoSEQ multiplex PCR. This table has more than 65,000 clones, approximately 84% appearing once. Trimming stripped 4 bases from V and 0 bases from J, with 12 bases between. The germline CDR1 and CDR2 sequences are LNHDA and SQIVND (reference sequence). The CDR3 totals 15 residues. The data derive from a study of OX40 agonist ivuxolimab in advanced cancers. The study's findings and limits: Expanded clones were, on average, more numerous among CD8+ T cells than CD4+. Partial responders receiving 0.1-3.0 mg/kg showed among the lowest clonal expansion. Blood T cells, both CD4+ and CD8+, expanded clonally by week 6 at 0.1 to 3.0 mg/kg.

The sequence was obtained from an adult with an advanced solid tumor such as melanoma, head and neck, liver or kidney cancer. Sequenced here: CD4+ or CD8+ T cells sorted from blood, sampled in a trial of the OX40 agonist ivuxolimab. The genes are TRBV19 and TRBJ1-2, with D possibly being TRBD1 (5 bases). This chain's CDR3 is CASSTEGHANYGYTF. DNA of the CDR3: TGTGCCAGTAGTACAGAGGGGCATGCTAACTATGGCTACACCTTC.